A selection of T cell receptor beta chains follows, all from one sample in a study of T-cell reconstitution after alpha-beta-depleted transplantation in children. Each CDR3 protein is one row after TCRdb ran MiXCR on the PCR reads. This table has 240,000 or so distinct CDR3 sequences, around 12% appearing once. Sample: PBMCs from the stem cell graft donor, taken from the stem cell graft. These receptors came from a human donor who donated a stem cell graft to a child with acute lymphoblastic leukemia. Each CDR3 is given with its conserved first and last residue. D genes are given only for firm matches. Only part of the rows carry a size: once, few, many, or a class if the clone is expanded.

clone size | J gene | V gene | D gene | CDR3 protein | CDR3 DNA
- | TRBJ2-7 | TRBV6-2/TRBV6-3 | - | CASSYSGRGYF | TGTGCCAGCAGTTACTCGGGACGTGGGTACTTC
many | TRBJ2-1 | TRBV11-2 | - | CASGLNRDNEQFF | TGTGCCAGCGGGTTGAACAGGGACAATGAGCAGTTCTTC
- | TRBJ2-2 | TRBV19 | TRBD2 | CASRPSGRNTGELFF | TGTGCCAGTAGGCCTAGCGGTCGGAACACCGGGGAGCTGTTTTTT
many | TRBJ1-1 | TRBV12-3/TRBV12-4 | TRBD1 | CASSPTWDRAFSEAFF | TGTGCCAGCAGTCCAACTTGGGACAGGGCTTTTTCTGAAGCTTTCTTT
many | TRBJ2-2 | TRBV7-3 | TRBD2 | CASSVSGTNTGELFF | TGTGCCAGCAGCGTCAGCGGGACGAACACCGGGGAGCTGTTTTTT
- | TRBJ1-4 | TRBV20-1 | - | CSARGGSVNEKLFF | TGCAGTGCTAGGGGAGGTTCAGTTAATGAAAAACTGTTTTTT
many | TRBJ1-5 | TRBV19 | - | CASSMGSQPQHF | TGTGCCAGTAGTATGGGTAGTCAGCCCCAGCATTTT
- | TRBJ2-4 | TRBV4-3 | - | CASSQDSGRGTKNIQYF | TGCGCCAGCAGCCAAGATTCAGGACGCGGGACCAAAAACATTCAGTACTTC
- | TRBJ2-6 | TRBV4-2 | TRBD1 | CASSPGTGVSGANVLTF | TGTGCCAGCAGCCCTGGGACAGGGGTTTCTGGGGCCAACGTCCTGACTTTC
- | TRBJ1-2 | TRBV20-1 | - | CSARDNQGTYGYTF | TGCAGTGCTAGAGACAATCAGGGAACCTATGGCTACACCTTC
many | TRBJ2-2 | TRBV28 | - | CASSLSGELFF | TGTGCCAGCAGTTTAAGCGGGGAGCTGTTTTTT
many | TRBJ2-1 | TRBV28 | - | CASDSYNEQFF | TGTGCCTCTGACTCCTACAATGAGCAGTTCTTC
many | TRBJ1-1 | TRBV11-1 | TRBD1 | CASSRPRGPDTEAFF | TGTGCCAGCAGTAGACCCAGGGGGCCAGACACTGAAGCTTTCTTT
many | TRBJ2-5 | TRBV7-9 | TRBD1 | CASSQDRGPETQYF | TGTGCCAGCAGTCAGGACAGGGGGCCGGAGACCCAGTACTTC
many | TRBJ2-1 | TRBV7-2 | - | CASSITGTQFF | TGTGCCAGCAGCATCACGGGAACCCAGTTCTTC
many | TRBJ1-1 | TRBV20-1 | - | CSVVKAEAFF | TGCAGTGTAGTTAAGGCTGAAGCTTTCTTT
- | TRBJ2-5 | TRBV24-1 | - | CATSDVEAQETQYF | TGTGCCACCAGTGATGTCGAGGCTCAAGAGACCCAGTACTTC
many | TRBJ2-3 | TRBV9 | TRBD2 | CASSVEAGAGTDTQYF | TGTGCCAGCAGCGTAGAGGCGGGAGCCGGCACAGATACGCAGTATTTT
many | TRBJ2-5 | TRBV29-1 | TRBD2 | CSVEDPAGEVETQYF | TGCAGCGTTGAAGACCCAGCGGGGGAGGTAGAGACCCAGTACTTC
few | TRBJ2-3 | TRBV9 | - | CASTLGQTSTDTQYF | TGTGCCAGCACCTTAGGGCAGACAAGCACAGATACGCAGTATTTT
many | TRBJ2-7 | TRBV7-2 | - | CASSLAGAGHYEQYF | TGTGCCAGCAGCTTAGCCGGGGCCGGGCACTACGAGCAGTACTTC
few | TRBJ1-5 | TRBV27 | TRBD1 | CASRTGTGGMPQHF | TGTGCCAGCAGAACCGGGACAGGGGGTATGCCCCAGCATTTT
many | TRBJ2-5 | TRBV28 | TRBD2 | CASSFLLAGGIRETQYF | TGTGCCAGCAGTTTCCTACTAGCGGGAGGGATAAGAGAGACCCAGTACTTC
many | TRBJ2-2 | TRBV7-2 | - | CASSLGRRGHNGELFF | TGTGCCAGCAGCTTAGGGAGACGGGGGCATAACGGGGAGCTGTTTTTT
many | TRBJ2-3 | TRBV5-1 | TRBD2 | CASSLDPAGVSDTQYF | TGCGCCAGCAGCTTGGATCCAGCGGGAGTATCAGATACGCAGTATTTT
many | TRBJ1-3 | TRBV7-9 | - | CASSLDGATEYF | TGTGCCAGCAGCTTGGACGGGGCCACTGAATATTTT
many | TRBJ2-2 | TRBV29-1 | - | CSVVVAYTGELFF | TGCAGCGTTGTTGTGGCTTACACCGGGGAGCTGTTTTTT
many | TRBJ2-1 | TRBV7-2 | - | CASSQEGAYNEQFF | TGTGCCAGCAGCCAAGAAGGGGCATACAATGAGCAGTTCTTC
many | TRBJ2-1 | TRBV5-1 | - | CASSPGLLGNEQFF | TGCGCCAGCAGCCCGGGACTTCTAGGTAATGAGCAGTTCTTC
- | TRBJ2-5 | TRBV18 | - | CASSPNGQETQYF | TGTGCCAGCTCACCGAACGGACAAGAGACCCAGTACTTC
- | TRBJ2-1 | TRBV29-1 | TRBD2 | CSVVGTSVTRVGEQFF | TGCAGCGTTGTAGGGACTAGCGTGACAAGAGTGGGTGAGCAGTTCTTC